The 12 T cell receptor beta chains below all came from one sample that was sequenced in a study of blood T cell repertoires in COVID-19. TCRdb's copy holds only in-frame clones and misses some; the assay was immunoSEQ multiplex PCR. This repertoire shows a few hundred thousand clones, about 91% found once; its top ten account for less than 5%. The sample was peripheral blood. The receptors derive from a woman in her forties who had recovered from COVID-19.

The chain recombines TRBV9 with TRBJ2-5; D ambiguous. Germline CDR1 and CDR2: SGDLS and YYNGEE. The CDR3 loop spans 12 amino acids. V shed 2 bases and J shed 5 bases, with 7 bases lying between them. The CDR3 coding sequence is TGTGCCAGCAGCGTTAATGAGGAGACCCAGTACTTC. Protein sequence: CASSVNEETQYF.

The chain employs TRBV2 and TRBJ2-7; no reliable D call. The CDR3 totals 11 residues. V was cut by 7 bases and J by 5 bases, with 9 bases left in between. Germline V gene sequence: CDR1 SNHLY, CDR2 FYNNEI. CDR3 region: CASTERDEQYF. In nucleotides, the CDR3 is TGTGCCAGCACCGAACGCGACGAGCAGTACTTC.

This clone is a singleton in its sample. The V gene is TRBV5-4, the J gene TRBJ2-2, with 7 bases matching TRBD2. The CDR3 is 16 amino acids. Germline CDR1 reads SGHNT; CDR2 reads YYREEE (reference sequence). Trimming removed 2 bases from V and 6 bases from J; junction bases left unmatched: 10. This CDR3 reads CASSFKAGTIAGELFF. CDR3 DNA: TGTGCCAGCAGCTTCAAAGCGGGAACGATAGCCGGGGAGCTGTTTTTT.

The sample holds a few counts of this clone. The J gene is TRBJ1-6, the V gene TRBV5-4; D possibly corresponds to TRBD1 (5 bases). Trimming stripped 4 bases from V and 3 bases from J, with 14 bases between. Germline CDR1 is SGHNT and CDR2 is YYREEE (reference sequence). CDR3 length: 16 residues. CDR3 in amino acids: CASSPAPTGYNSPLHF. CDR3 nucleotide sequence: TGTGCCAGCAGCCCCGCCCCAACAGGCTATAATTCACCCCTCCACTTT.

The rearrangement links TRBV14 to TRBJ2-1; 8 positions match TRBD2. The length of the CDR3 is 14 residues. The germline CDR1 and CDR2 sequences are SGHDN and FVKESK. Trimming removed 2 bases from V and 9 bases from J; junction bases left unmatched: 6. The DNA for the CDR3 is TGTGCCAGCAGCCAAAATCCGGGACTAGGTGAGCAGTTCTTC. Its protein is CASSQNPGLGEQFF.

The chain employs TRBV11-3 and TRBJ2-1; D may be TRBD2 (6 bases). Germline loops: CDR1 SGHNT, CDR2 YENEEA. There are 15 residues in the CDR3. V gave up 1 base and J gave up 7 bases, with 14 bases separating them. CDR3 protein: CASSLGTTTLNEQFF. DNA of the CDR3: TGTGCCAGCAGCTTAGGGACTACCACCCTGAATGAGCAGTTCTTC.

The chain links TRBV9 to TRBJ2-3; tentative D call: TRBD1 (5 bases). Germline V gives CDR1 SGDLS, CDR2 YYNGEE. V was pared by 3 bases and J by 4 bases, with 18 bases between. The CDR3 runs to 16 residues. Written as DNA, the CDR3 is TGTGCCAGCAGCGGAATTTCAGGGTTTCTCCCAGATACGCAGTATTTT. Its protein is CASSGISGFLPDTQYF. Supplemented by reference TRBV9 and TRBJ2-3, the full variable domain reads DSGVTQTPKHLITATGQRVTLRCSPRSGDLSVYWYQQSLDQGLQFLIQYYNGEERAKGNILERFSAQQFPDLHSELNLSSLELGDSALYFCASSGISGFLPDTQYFGPGTRLTVL.

This CDR3 is CATSRDRRLVMNEQFF. The CDR3 bases are TGTGCCACCAGCAGAGATCGGCGTCTAGTAATGAATGAGCAGTTCTTC. The rearrangement links TRBV15 to TRBJ2-1; D ambiguous. Germline assignment: CDR1 LNHNV and CDR2 YYDKDF (reference sequence). The CDR3 runs to 16 residues. Trimming left V 0 bases short and J 7 bases short, with 16 bases between.

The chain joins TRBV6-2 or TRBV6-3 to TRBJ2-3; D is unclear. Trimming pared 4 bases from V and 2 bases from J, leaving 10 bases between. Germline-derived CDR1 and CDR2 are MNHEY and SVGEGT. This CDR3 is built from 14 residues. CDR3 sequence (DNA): TGTGCCAGCAGTTGGTGGCGGAACACAGATACGCAGTATTTT. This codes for CASSWWRNTDTQYF.

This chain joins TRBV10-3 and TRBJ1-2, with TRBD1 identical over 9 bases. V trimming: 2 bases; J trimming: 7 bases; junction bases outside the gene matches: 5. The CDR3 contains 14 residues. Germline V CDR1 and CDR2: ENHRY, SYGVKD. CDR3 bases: TGTGCCATCAGTGAGACGGGACAGGGAAGTGGCTACACCTTC. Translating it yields CAISETGQGSGYTF.

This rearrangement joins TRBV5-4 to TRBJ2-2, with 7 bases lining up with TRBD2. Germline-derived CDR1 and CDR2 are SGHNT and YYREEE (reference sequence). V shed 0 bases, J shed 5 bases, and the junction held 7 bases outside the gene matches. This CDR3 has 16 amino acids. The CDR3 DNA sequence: TGTGCCAGCAGCTTGGAGACTAGCAGATCTACCGGGGAGCTGTTTTTT. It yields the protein CASSLETSRSTGELFF.

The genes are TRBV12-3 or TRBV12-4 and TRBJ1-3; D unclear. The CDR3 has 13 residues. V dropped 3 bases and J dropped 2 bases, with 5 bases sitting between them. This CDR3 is CASSLSAGNTIYF. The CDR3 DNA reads TGTGCCAGCAGTTTGAGCGCTGGAAACACCATATATTTT.